This T cell receptor beta chain was profiled in a study of cytotoxic CD8 clonotypes in ibrutinib-treated CLL. Here immunoSEQ multiplex PCR was the method, and the copy in TCRdb shows in-frame clones only, minus some. The sample carries around 140,000 clones, about 80% recorded once. To note about this clone: What it binds is unknown.

Regarding the study as a whole: Sampling schedules were unmatched across sustained-remission and progressing patients. Public clonotypes, an uncommon group, contracted or remained stable on treatment.

Sequenced here: PBMCs, sampled after 24 months of ibrutinib treatment. The clonotype was recovered from a human donor with chronic lymphocytic leukemia.

Here the CDR3 DNA reads TGTGCCAGCAGTTCCTGGGGGCCAAACTATGGCTACACCTTC. This translates into CASSSWGPNYGYTF. The rearrangement joins TRBV6-5 to TRBJ1-2; tentatively, D is TRBD1 (6 bases). Germline lookup yields CDR1 MNHEY and CDR2 SVGAGI. With 4 bases removed from V and 2 bases from J, the gap between germline ends came to 11 bases. This CDR3 is built from 14 residues.